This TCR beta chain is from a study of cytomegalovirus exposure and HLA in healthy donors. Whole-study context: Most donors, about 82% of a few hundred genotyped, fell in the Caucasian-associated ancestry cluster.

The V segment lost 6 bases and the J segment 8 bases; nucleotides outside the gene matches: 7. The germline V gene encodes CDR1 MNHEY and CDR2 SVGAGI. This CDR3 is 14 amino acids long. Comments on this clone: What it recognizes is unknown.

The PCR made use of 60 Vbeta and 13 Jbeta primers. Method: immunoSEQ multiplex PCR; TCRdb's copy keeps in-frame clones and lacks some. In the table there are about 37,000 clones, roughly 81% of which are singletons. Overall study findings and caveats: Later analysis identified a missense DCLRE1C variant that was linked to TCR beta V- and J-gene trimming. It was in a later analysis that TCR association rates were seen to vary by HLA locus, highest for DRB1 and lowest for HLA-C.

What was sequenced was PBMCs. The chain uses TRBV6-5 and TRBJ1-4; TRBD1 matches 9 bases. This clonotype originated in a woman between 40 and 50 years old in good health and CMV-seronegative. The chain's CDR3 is CASRPTGGGEKLFF. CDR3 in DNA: TGTGCCAGCAGACCCACAGGGGGCGGAGAAAAACTGTTTTTT.